These 24 T cell receptor beta chains were all obtained from the same sample, sequenced in a study of blood T cell repertoires in COVID-19. Sequencing was performed with immunoSEQ multiplex PCR; in TCRdb, only in-frame clones are kept and a portion is missing. In the table there are around 240,000 clones, approximately 85% of which are singletons. Sequenced input: PBMCs or T cells enriched from blood (not recorded which). The receptor source for this set is a woman in her forties or fifties who had recovered from COVID-19.

The chain combines TRBV5-1 with TRBJ2-5; D might be TRBD2 (6 bases). CDR3 length: 14 amino acids. The V gene's germline CDR1 is SGHRS and CDR2 YFSETQ. Trimming took off 4 bases at V and 2 bases at J, with 12 bases between the two ends. Here the CDR3 reads CASSRGMQQETQYF. The CDR3 nucleotides are TGCGCCAGCAGCCGCGGGATGCAACAAGAGACCCAGTACTTC.

J is TRBJ1-2 and V is TRBV30; D gene ambiguous. CDR3 length: 12 amino acids. Germline V gene data show CDR1 as GTSNPN and CDR2 as SVGIG (reference sequence). The CDR3: CAASRAFVGYTF. The DNA of the CDR3 is TGTGCAGCCTCGCGTGCCTTCGTTGGCTACACCTTC.

V is TRBV13 and J is TRBJ2-6, with a weak D call TRBD1 (5 bases). This CDR3 has 16 residues. V lost 6 bases and J 3 bases, leaving 15 bases between the germline ends. The germline V gene has CDR1 PRHDT and CDR2 FYEKMQ (reference sequence). The CDR3 sequence is CASRGQGWGGANVLTF. As DNA, the CDR3 is TGTGCCAGCAGGGGGCAGGGCTGGGGTGGGGCCAACGTCCTGACTTTC.

The chain employs TRBV6-5 and TRBJ2-7, with 7 bases identical to TRBD2. The ends lost 2 bases at V and 3 bases at J; junction bases unmatched: 7. CDR1 is MNHEY, CDR2 SVGAGI, per germline. CDR3 size: 15 residues. CDR3 sequence: CASSYTTSADYEQYF. For the CDR3, the DNA is TGTGCCAGCAGTTACACAACTAGCGCCGACTACGAGCAGTACTTC.

V gene TRBV29-1 combines with J gene TRBJ1-3, with TRBD1 as a possible D gene (5 bases). The CDR3 covers 14 residues. Germline CDR1 and CDR2: SQVTM and ANQGSEA. The V and J ends lost 4 bases and 4 bases respectively, with 14 bases between them. The CDR3 DNA follows: TGCAGCGTTGTGTGGGGGGGAGGCGGAAACACCATATATTTT. This encodes CSVVWGGGGNTIYF.

The chain links TRBV25-1 to TRBJ1-6, with no clear D. The CDR3 runs to 12 residues. V lost 6 bases to trimming and J lost 12 bases, with 12 bases between them. Germline values: CDR1 MGHDK, CDR2 SYGVNS. Here the CDR3 DNA reads TGTGCCAGCAGGGTATCCCCAGGACCCCTCCACTTT. Amino acids: CASRVSPGPLHF.

The rearrangement links TRBV18 to TRBJ1-1, with 9 bases lining up with TRBD1. CDR3 length equals 15 residues. The germline gives CDR1 KGHSH, CDR2 LQKENI. V shed 1 base, J shed 3 bases, and the junction held 3 bases outside the gene matches. The CDR3 protein is CASSPRDRVDTEAFF. For the CDR3, the DNA is TGTGCCAGCTCACCACGGGACAGGGTAGACACTGAAGCTTTCTTT.

The chain links TRBV7-8 to TRBJ2-1, with unresolved D. Germline lookup yields CDR1 SGHVS and CDR2 FQNEAQ. This CDR3 comprises 14 residues. The V end was cut by 1 base, the J end by 5 bases, with 9 bases between. CDR3 sequence (DNA): TGTGCCAGCAGCTTAGGGGCAGCCAACAATGAGCAGTTCTTC. Translation gives CASSLGAANNEQFF.

The chain combines TRBV6-5 with TRBJ2-7; possibly TRBD2 for D (5 bases). Per germline, CDR1 MNHEY and CDR2 SVGAGI. The CDR3 is made up of 16 amino acids. Between the trimmed V and J ends, which lost 2 bases and 6 bases, there was a span of 20 bases. The CDR3 region has the DNA TGTGCCAGCAGTTACGGGGAGCCCTCGTGGGTGGGCGAGCAGTACTTC. Translation gives CASSYGEPSWVGEQYF.

The sample holds one count of this clone. The gene calls are TRBV4-1 and TRBJ1-2, with 9 bases that match TRBD1. The CDR3 extends over 15 amino acids. Germline V lookup: CDR1 MGHRA, CDR2 YSYEKL. Unmatched junction bases numbered 11, after V lost 5 bases and J lost 7 bases. CDR3 nucleotides: TGCGCCAGCAGCACACCCGGGACAGGGTATGGTGGCTACACCTTC. Amino acid sequence: CASSTPGTGYGGYTF.

The J gene is TRBJ2-1, the V gene TRBV9; a possible D gene is TRBD2 (7 bases). Germline values: CDR1 SGDLS, CDR2 YYNGEE. This CDR3 contains 16 residues. V was shortened by 4 bases and J by 2 bases, with 16 bases between the two germline ends. The DNA for the CDR3 is TGTGCCAGCAGCCCACGCGGGGGCGGCCCCTACAATGAGCAGTTCTTC. Translating gives CASSPRGGGPYNEQFF.

As DNA, the CDR3 is TGTGCCAGCAGCCGCGGGTTGGTAGGGGAGACCCAGTACTTC. This gives the protein CASSRGLVGETQYF. V and J are TRBV7-2 and TRBJ2-5; a possible D gene is TRBD2 (5 bases). This CDR3 contains 14 residues. V lost 5 bases and J lost 5, with 15 bases in between. Per germline, CDR1 SGHTA and CDR2 FQGNSA. The full variable domain, its missing parts supplied by reference TRBV7-2 and TRBJ2-5, is GAGVSQSPSNKVTEKGKDVELRCDPISGHTALYWYRQSLGQGLEFLIYFQGNSAPDKSGLPSDRFSAERTGGSVSTLTIQRTQQEDSAVYLCASSRGLVGETQYFGPGTRLLVL.

This chain links TRBV28 with TRBJ1-1, with D perhaps matching TRBD1 (6 bases). Germline loops: CDR1 MDHEN, CDR2 SYDVKM. V gave up 10 bases and J gave up 10 bases, with 16 bases separating them. This CDR3 contains 11 residues. The CDR3 reads CATVPQGGAFF. The DNA for the CDR3 is TGTGCCACCGTACCACAAGGGGGAGCTTTCTTT. The variable domain in full, completed from reference TRBV28 and TRBJ1-1, reads DVKVTQSSRYLVKRTGEKVFLECVQDMDHENMFWYRQDPGLGLRLIYFSYDVKMKEKGDIPEGYSVSREKKERFSLILESASTNQTSMYLCATVPQGGAFFGQGTRLTVV.

V and J are TRBV21-1 and TRBJ1-1; TRBD1 is the table's D call, not checked against the DNA. TRBV21-1 is annotated as a pseudogene. This CDR3 spans 15 amino acids. The CDR3 nucleotides read TGTGCCAGCAGCAAATCTAAGGGGTGGAACACTGAAGCTTTCTTT. Amino acids: CASSKSKGWNTEAFF.

The chain links TRBV11-2 to TRBJ2-1; 11 nucleotides match TRBD2. Germline values: CDR1 SGHAT, CDR2 FQNNGV. J was trimmed by 3 bases and V by 5 bases; bases with no gene match: 3. The CDR3 covers 15 residues. CDR3 sequence: CASSPGLAGYNEQFF. The CDR3 DNA is TGTGCCAGCAGCCCTGGACTAGCGGGCTACAATGAGCAGTTCTTC.

The CDR3 bases are TGTGCCAGCAGCTTAGCTACCGGACAGGGAAGTCAGCCCCAGCATTTT. It codes for CASSLATGQGSQPQHF. This chain uses TRBV7-9 with TRBJ1-5; TRBD1 aligns across 8 bases. The junction had 7 bases not matched to a gene; V was cut back by 0 bases and J by 6 bases. The CDR3 spans 16 residues. From germline, CDR1 is SEHNR and CDR2 FQNEAQ (reference sequence).

This clone has just one count. The J gene is TRBJ1-3, the V gene TRBV28; 9 nucleotides align to TRBD1. The CDR3 contains 13 residues. After removal of 8 bases from V and 4 bases from J, the junction contained 3 bases not matched to a gene. The germline V gene has CDR1 MDHEN and CDR2 SYDVKM. CDR3 nucleotide sequence: TGTGCCAGCGACAGGGGGGGAGGAAACACCATATATTTT. The encoded protein is CASDRGGGNTIYF.

The chain is built from TRBV5-1 and TRBJ2-1; D may be TRBD2 (6 bases). Trimming took 7 bases from V and 7 from J, leaving 6 bases between them. The CDR3 runs to 10 residues. Germline V gene sequence: CDR1 SGHRS, CDR2 YFSETQ. CDR3 in amino acids: CASGGNEQFF. CDR3 bases: TGCGCCAGCGGGGGGAATGAGCAGTTCTTC.

The rearrangement joins TRBV2 to TRBJ2-3; 9 bases are a match to TRBD2. Losses at the gene ends were 6 bases for V and 3 bases for J; bases not matched to a gene: 7. The CDR3 runs to 15 residues. CDR1 and CDR2 (germline): SNHLY, FYNNEI. CDR3 residues: CASSSARGGTDTQYF. The CDR3 bases are TGTGCCAGCAGCAGCGCGCGGGGGGGGACAGATACGCAGTATTTT.

The chain combines TRBV18 with TRBJ1-1; maybe TRBD1 (5 bases). The CDR3 contains 17 residues. CDR1 KGHSH and CDR2 LQKENI come from the germline V gene. V lost 1 base to trimming and J lost 0 bases, with 15 bases between them. The DNA of the CDR3 is TGTGCCAGCTCACCACGCGCGGGGGGTCGGGTGAACACTGAAGCTTTCTTT. This translates into CASSPRAGGRVNTEAFF. Filled out from reference TRBV18 and TRBJ1-1, the complete variable domain reads NAGVMQNPRHLVRRRGQEARLRCSPMKGHSHVYWYRQLPEEGLKFMVYLQKENIIDESGMPKERFSAEFPKEGPSILRIQQVVRGDSAAYFCASSPRAGGRVNTEAFFGQGTRLTVV.

The V and J genes are TRBV23-1 and TRBJ1-5; TRBD1 might be the D (6 bases). TRBV23-1 is an open reading frame whose function is uncertain. V was clipped by 5 bases and J by 6 bases, with 32 bases between them. CDR3 length equals 20 residues. The CDR3 protein is CASSERSQHLRQERTQPQHF. As DNA, the CDR3 is TGCGCCAGCAGTGAACGATCACAACATCTGAGACAGGAACGGACTCAGCCCCAGCATTTT.

This clone appeared a single time. This rearrangement joins TRBV27 to TRBJ1-5; D is uncertain. The V and J ends lost 8 bases and 0 bases respectively, with 14 bases between them. This CDR3 has 15 residues. Germline V gives CDR1 MNHEY, CDR2 SMNVEV (reference sequence). CDR3: CASAEIGLSNQPQHF. The CDR3 DNA follows: TGTGCCAGCGCTGAAATAGGACTTAGCAATCAGCCCCAGCATTTT.

The chain employs TRBV23-1 and TRBJ2-6; TRBD2 agrees at 8 bases. TRBV23-1 falls under the ORF class, with uncertain function. The CDR3 is 19 residues long. Unmatched junction bases numbered 15, after V lost 6 bases and J lost 2 bases. CDR3 sequence (DNA): TGCGCCAGCAGCCCTTGTACTAGCGGTCCGACCCCTGGGGCCAACGTCCTGACTTTC. The encoded protein is CASSPCTSGPTPGANVLTF.

The chain is built from TRBV4-2 and TRBJ2-7; D ambiguous. Between the trimmed V and J ends, which lost 0 bases and 3 bases, there was a span of 12 bases. The CDR3 loop spans 15 amino acids. Germline V CDR1 and CDR2: LGHNA, YNFKEQ. The CDR3 sequence is CASSQDEAIHYEQYF. The CDR3 DNA sequence: TGTGCCAGCAGCCAAGACGAGGCCATACACTACGAGCAGTACTTC.